The 20 T cell receptor beta chains reported below all come from one sample, sequenced in a study of beta chain features in type 1 diabetes. cDNA synthesis used the whole RNA isolate, giving expressed TCRB sequences. Generated by immunoSEQ multiplex PCR, the TCRdb table keeps only in-frame clones and is missing some. The sample shows 450,000 to 550,000 clones, over 25% of them seen only once. Sequenced input: naive CD4+ T cells from blood. These receptors were obtained from a man between 18 and 29 years old in good health.

CDR3 bases: TGTGCCTGGAGTGTCGAGGACAGGGGATGGACTGAAGCTTTCTTT. Encoded protein: CAWSVEDRGWTEAFF. The V call is TRBV30, the J call TRBJ1-1; TRBD1 matches at 9 bases. Germline V gene data show CDR1 as GTSNPN and CDR2 as SVGIG (reference sequence). J lost 5 bases, V lost 0 bases, and 7 bases had no gene match. The CDR3 contains 15 residues.

As regards this clone: The sample holds other DNA sequences that translate to the same CDR3. The rearrangement joins TRBV30 to TRBJ1-1; weak D call: TRBD1 (6 bases). The V gene's germline CDR1 is GTSNPN and CDR2 SVGIG (reference sequence). The germline V and J ends were trimmed by 3 bases and 4 bases, with 9 bases remaining between them. This CDR3 spans 12 amino acids. Here the CDR3 DNA reads TGTGCCTGGAGCAGGGGCTCCACTGAAGCTTTCTTT. Translated: CAWSRGSTEAFF.

The chain carries TRBV7-2 and TRBJ2-3; a weak D match, TRBD2 (5 bases). Per the germline V gene, CDR1 is SGHTA and CDR2 is FQGNSA. The CDR3 has 15 amino acids. Trimming removed 6 bases from V and 0 bases from J, with 13 bases in between. CDR3 loop: CASSFRSGSTDTQYF. In nucleotides, the CDR3 is TGTGCCAGCAGTTTTAGAAGCGGTAGCACAGATACGCAGTATTTT.

The chain uses TRBV15 and TRBJ2-7; D is ambiguous. Germline CDR1 reads LNHNV; CDR2 reads YYDKDF (reference sequence). The germline V and J ends were trimmed by 1 base and 2 bases, with 9 bases remaining between them. The CDR3 is 14 residues long. CDR3: CATSRGFSPYEQYF. CDR3 DNA: TGTGCCACCAGCAGAGGTTTCTCTCCCTACGAGCAGTACTTC.

This clone was seen more than once but under ten times. The chain joins TRBV7-2 to TRBJ2-7; weak D call: TRBD2 (5 bases). Germline V gene lookup returns CDR1 SGHTA and CDR2 FQGNSA. This CDR3 has 13 amino acids. V lost 2 bases, J lost 7 bases, and 12 bases lay in between. The CDR3 region has the DNA TGTGCCAGCAGCTTAAGTGGACTGACGGAGCAGTACTTC. Translated, it gives CASSLSGLTEQYF.

The rearrangement links TRBV4-3 to TRBJ2-3, with TRBD2 matching 16 bases. CDR1 is LGHNA and CDR2 is YSLEER in the germline V gene. Trimming took 1 base from V and 3 from J; bases not matched to a gene: 10. The CDR3 extends over 20 amino acids. CDR3 sequence: CASSQGLGLAGGPITDTQYF. In DNA, the CDR3 is TGCGCCAGCAGCCAAGGTCTGGGACTAGCGGGAGGGCCGATAACAGATACGCAGTATTTT.

The chain carries TRBV7-6 and TRBJ2-1; D is perhaps TRBD2 (6 bases). V was cut by 2 bases and J by 3 bases, with 14 bases left in between. The germline gives CDR1 SGHVS, CDR2 FNYEAQ. This CDR3 has 16 residues. DNA for the CDR3: TGTGCCAGCAGCTTAAGTATAGGGGAGGTCTACAATGAGCAGTTCTTC. Its protein product is CASSLSIGEVYNEQFF. Using reference TRBV7-6 and TRBJ2-1 for the parts outside the CDR3, the full variable domain is GAGVSQSPRYKVTKRGQDVALRCDPISGHVSLYWYRQALGQGPEFLTYFNYEAQQDKSGLPNDRFSAERPEGSISTLTIQRTEQRDSAMYRCASSLSIGEVYNEQFFGPGTRLTVL.

The sample holds a few counts of this clone. The chain recombines TRBV7-9 with TRBJ2-7; 14 nucleotides agree with TRBD2. The CDR3 loop spans 15 amino acids. After removal of 5 bases from V and 5 bases from J, the junction contained 5 bases not matched to a gene. Germline CDR1 SEHNR, CDR2 FQNEAQ (reference sequence). CDR3 sequence (DNA): TGTGCCAGCAGCCCAGGGACTAGCGGGAGCGACGAGCAGTACTTC. Protein sequence: CASSPGTSGSDEQYF. Filled out from reference TRBV7-9 and TRBJ2-7, the complete variable domain reads DTGVSQNPRHKITKRGQNVTFRCDPISEHNRLYWYRQTLGQGPEFLTYFQNEAQLEKSRLLSDRFSAERPKGSFSTLEIQRTEQGDSAMYLCASSPGTSGSDEQYFGPGTRLTVT.

This chain links TRBV2 with TRBJ2-5; perhaps TRBD2 as D (5 bases). Trimming removed 8 bases from V and 4 bases from J, with 11 bases in between. From germline, CDR1 is SNHLY and CDR2 FYNNEI. This CDR3 has 12 amino acids. The CDR3 loop is CASFREGETQYF. Here the CDR3 DNA reads TGTGCCAGCTTCCGGGAAGGAGAGACCCAGTACTTC.

There are a few counts of this clone. This rearrangement joins TRBV7-9 to TRBJ1-2; 7 positions match TRBD1. The CDR3 has 13 residues. Germline-derived CDR1 and CDR2 are SEHNR and FQNEAQ (reference sequence). The V and J ends lost 4 bases and 8 bases, in that order; junction bases with no gene match: 7. The CDR3: CASSWMTGKGYTF. As DNA, the CDR3 is TGTGCCAGCAGCTGGATGACAGGGAAGGGCTACACCTTC. Combining the CDR3 with reference TRBV7-9 and TRBJ1-2 gives the whole variable domain DTGVSQNPRHKITKRGQNVTFRCDPISEHNRLYWYRQTLGQGPEFLTYFQNEAQLEKSRLLSDRFSAERPKGSFSTLEIQRTEQGDSAMYLCASSWMTGKGYTFGSGTRLTVV.

This chain links TRBV30 with TRBJ2-5; D gene unclear. This CDR3 spans 12 amino acids. V lost 4 bases and J 5 bases, leaving 11 bases between the germline ends. Germline V gene lookup returns CDR1 GTSNPN and CDR2 SVGIG (reference sequence). The CDR3 nucleotides read TGTGCCTGGACCCCAGGTGGCGAGACCCAGTACTTC. Its protein is CAWTPGGETQYF.

This clone was detected only a few times. The chain couples TRBV5-6 to TRBJ2-6; D ambiguous. This CDR3 is 16 amino acids long. V was pared by 0 bases and J by 0 bases, with 7 bases between. Germline V gene sequence: CDR1 SGHDT, CDR2 YYEEEE. CDR3 residues: CASSLVFSSGANVLTF. CDR3 in DNA: TGTGCCAGCAGCTTGGTTTTCAGCTCTGGGGCCAACGTCCTGACTTTC.

This clone was counted once. The V and J genes are TRBV29-1 and TRBJ2-1, with unresolved D. V was trimmed by 4 bases and J by 10 bases, leaving 5 bases between them. The CDR3 consists of 9 residues. CDR1 SQVTM and CDR2 ANQGSEA come from the germline V gene. CDR3 residues: CSVAEEQFF. The CDR3 nucleotides read TGCAGCGTTGCTGAGGAGCAGTTCTTC.

V and J are TRBV9 and TRBJ2-5; TRBD2 is a possible D gene (5 bases). CDR1 and CDR2 from the germline V gene are SGDLS and YYNGEE. Trimming stripped 0 bases from V and 6 bases from J, with 9 bases between. The length of the CDR3 is 13 residues. The CDR3: CASSVGAGQTQYF. CDR3 sequence (DNA): TGTGCCAGCAGCGTAGGTGCGGGTCAGACCCAGTACTTC.

This clone was found a few times. The CDR3 coding sequence is TGTGCCAGCTCCCACAGGGACAGCGAAGCTTTCTTT. Amino acid sequence: CASSHRDSEAFF. This chain connects TRBV18 to TRBJ1-1, with 7 bases lining up with TRBD1. This CDR3 spans 12 amino acids. Germline-derived CDR1 and CDR2 are KGHSH and LQKENI. Trimming at V came to 6 bases and at J to 8 bases, leaving 6 bases not matched to a gene.

V is TRBV1 and J is TRBJ1-1; TRBD1 reflects the table's D call only, with no check against the DNA. TRBV1 is a listed pseudogene. The CDR3 has 13 residues. CDR3 DNA sequence: TGCACCAGCAGCCGCCCAGAAGACACTGAAGCTTTCTTT. Translation: CTSSRPEDTEAFF.

The CDR3 nucleotides are TGCGCCAGCAGCTACTCAAATGGGCTCCGGAACGAGCAGTACTTC. Amino acid sequence: CASSYSNGLRNEQYF. The chain links TRBV5-1 to TRBJ2-7; no definite D call. Between the trimmed V and J ends, which lost 3 bases and 5 bases, there was a span of 18 bases. The CDR3 consists of 15 residues. In germline, CDR1 is SGHRS, CDR2 YFSETQ.

The genes are TRBV7-2 and TRBJ2-7; D uncertain. The CDR3 is 12 amino acids. V shed 6 bases and J shed 6 bases, with 12 bases lying between them. CDR1 is SGHTA, CDR2 FQGNSA, per germline. The chain's CDR3 is CASSSRIREQYF. The DNA for the CDR3 is TGTGCCAGCAGTTCGAGGATCCGCGAGCAGTACTTC. Full variable domain (rest looked up from reference TRBV7-2 and TRBJ2-7): GAGVSQSPSNKVTEKGKDVELRCDPISGHTALYWYRQSLGQGLEFLIYFQGNSAPDKSGLPSDRFSAERTGGSVSTLTIQRTQQEDSAVYLCASSSRIREQYFGPGTRLTVT.

The chain combines TRBV7-9 with TRBJ2-1, with 11 bases lining up with TRBD2. This CDR3 has 17 residues. After removal of 7 bases from V and 0 bases from J, the junction contained 8 bases not matched to a gene. The germline gives CDR1 SEHNR, CDR2 FQNEAQ (reference sequence). The CDR3 reads CASKRTSGPSSYNEQFF. The CDR3 DNA is TGTGCCAGCAAGAGGACTAGCGGGCCCAGCTCCTACAATGAGCAGTTCTTC. Together with reference TRBV7-9 and TRBJ2-1, the CDR3 gives the full variable domain: DTGVSQNPRHKITKRGQNVTFRCDPISEHNRLYWYRQTLGQGPEFLTYFQNEAQLEKSRLLSDRFSAERPKGSFSTLEIQRTEQGDSAMYLCASKRTSGPSSYNEQFFGPGTRLTVL.

The V and J genes are TRBV5-1 and TRBJ2-1, with 8 bases lining up with TRBD2. CDR1 is SGHRS and CDR2 is YFSETQ in the germline V gene. This CDR3 contains 16 residues. The J segment lost 4 bases and the V segment lost 0 bases, leaving 6 bases of the junction unmatched. The DNA of the CDR3 is TGCGCCAGCAGCTTGGTTCTAGCGGGCTCATACAATGAGCAGTTCTTC. Translating it yields CASSLVLAGSYNEQFF.